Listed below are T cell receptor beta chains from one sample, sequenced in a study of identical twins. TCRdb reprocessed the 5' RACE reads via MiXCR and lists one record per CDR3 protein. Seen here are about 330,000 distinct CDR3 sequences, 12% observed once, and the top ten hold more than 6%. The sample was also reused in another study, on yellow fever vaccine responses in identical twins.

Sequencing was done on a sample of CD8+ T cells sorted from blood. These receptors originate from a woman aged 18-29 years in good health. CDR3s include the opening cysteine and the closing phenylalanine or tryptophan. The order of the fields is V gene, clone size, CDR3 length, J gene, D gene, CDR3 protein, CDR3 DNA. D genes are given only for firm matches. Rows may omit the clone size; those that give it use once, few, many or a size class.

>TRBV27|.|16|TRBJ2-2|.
CASSLMPGLNTGELFF
TGTGCCAGCAGTTTAATGCCAGGGCTCAACACCGGGGAGCTGTTTTTT
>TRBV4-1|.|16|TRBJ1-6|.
CASSQEIRGSESPLHF
TGCGCCAGCAGCCAAGAAATTCGGGGTTCGGAATCACCCCTCCACTTT
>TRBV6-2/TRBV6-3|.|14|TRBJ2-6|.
CASSSYCGANVLTF
TGTGCCAGCAGTTCGTACTGTGGGGCCAACGTCCTGACTTTC
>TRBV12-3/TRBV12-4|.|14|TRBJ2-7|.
CASSLEGVSHEQYF
TGTGCCAGCAGTCTAGAGGGGGTTAGCCACGAGCAGTACTTC
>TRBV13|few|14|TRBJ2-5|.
CASSARDGQETQYF
TGTGCCAGCAGCGCAAGGGACGGTCAAGAGACCCAGTACTTC
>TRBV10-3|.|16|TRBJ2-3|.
CAISESAETSTDTQYF
TGTGCCATCAGTGAGTCTGCGGAAACTAGCACAGATACGCAGTATTTT
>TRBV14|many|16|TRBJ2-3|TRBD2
CASSTEGTSGADTQYF
TGTGCCAGCAGCACCGAAGGGACTAGCGGGGCAGATACGCAGTATTTT
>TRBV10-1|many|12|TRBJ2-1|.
CASSDEDNEQFF
TGCGCCAGCTCTGACGAGGACAATGAGCAGTTCTTC
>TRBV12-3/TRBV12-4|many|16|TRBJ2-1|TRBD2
CASSLVLAGSNNEQFF
TGTGCCAGCAGTTTAGTCCTAGCGGGATCAAACAATGAGCAGTTCTTC
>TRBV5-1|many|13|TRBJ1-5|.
CASSTGGNQPQHF
TGCGCCAGCAGCACGGGGGGCAATCAGCCCCAGCATTTT
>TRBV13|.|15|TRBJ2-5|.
CASSTRVHRIETQYF
TGTGCCAGCAGCACTCGGGTCCACCGGATAGAGACCCAGTACTTC
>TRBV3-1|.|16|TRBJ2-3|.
CASSQEWGTSTDTQYF
TGTGCCAGCAGCCAAGAGTGGGGGACTAGCACAGATACGCAGTATTTT
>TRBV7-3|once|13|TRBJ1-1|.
CASSPGLDTEAFF
TGTGCCAGCAGCCCCGGGCTCGACACTGAAGCTTTCTTT
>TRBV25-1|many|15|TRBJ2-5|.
CASSAGHFDQETQYF
TGTGCCAGCAGTGCAGGACATTTCGATCAAGAGACCCAGTACTTC
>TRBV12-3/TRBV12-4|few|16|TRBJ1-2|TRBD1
CASSIGTGPTIYGYTF
TGTGCCAGCAGTATCGGGACAGGCCCGACGATCTATGGCTACACCTTC
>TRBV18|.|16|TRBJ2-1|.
CASSPFDFSSYNEQFF
TGTGCCAGCTCACCATTTGACTTTTCTTCCTACAATGAGCAGTTCTTC
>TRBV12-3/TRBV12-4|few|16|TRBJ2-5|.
CASSLIPRGKLETQYF
TGTGCCAGCAGTTTAATTCCCCGCGGGAAGTTGGAGACCCAGTACTTC
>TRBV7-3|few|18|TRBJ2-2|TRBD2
CASSFGPGLAGESGELFF
TGTGCCAGCAGCTTTGGCCCGGGACTAGCGGGAGAAAGCGGGGAGCTGTTTTTT
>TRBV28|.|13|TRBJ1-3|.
CASSLLGRNTIYF
TGTGCCAGCAGTTTGCTAGGGAGAAACACCATATATTTT
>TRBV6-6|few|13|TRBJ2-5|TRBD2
CASIGGSRETQYF
TGTGCCAGCATTGGCGGGAGTAGGGAGACCCAGTACTTC
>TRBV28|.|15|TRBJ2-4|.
CASKTVELAKNIQYF
TGTGCCAGCAAAACCGTAGAGCTAGCCAAAAACATTCAGTACTTC
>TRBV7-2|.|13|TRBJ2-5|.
CASRGGAKETQYF
TGTGCCAGCAGGGGCGGGGCAAAAGAGACCCAGTACTTC